The clone carrying this T cell receptor (beta chain) has more than one count but fewer than ten. The antigen is unknown. Researchers took RNA transcripts and amplified the TCR beta CDR3 regions from them. The HTBI primer set drove a first-round RT-PCR of the TCR CDR3. TCRdb redid the calling of the multiplex PCR reads with MiXCR, one entry per CDR3 protein. Of hundreds of thousands of distinct CDR3 sequences in the sample, about 15% were seen once. The data stem from a study of T cells in Graves' hyperthyroidism and ophthalmopathy. Study outcomes and limitations: Ophthalmopathy was distinguished from stable hyperthyroidism by 13 V-J signatures.

CDR1 and CDR2 from the germline V gene are LGHNA and YNFKEQ. The CDR3 loop spans 14 amino acids. Deletions cut 0 bases from V and 5 bases from J, with 10 bases between. PBMCs stemmed from 10 ml fresh peripheral blood. This clonotype was obtained from a young woman with Graves' hyperthyroidism. Source material: blood. The rearrangement links TRBV4-2 to TRBJ2-5; no firm D call. DNA of the CDR3: TGTGCCAGCAGCCAAGACGCTACTGGGGAGACCCAGTACTTC. Protein product: CASSQDATGETQYF.